These T cell receptor beta chains were read from a single sample in a study of OX40 agonist ivuxolimab in advanced cancers. Produced via immunoSEQ multiplex PCR; TCRdb's table is partial and in-frame only. The sample consists of under 80,000 clones, roughly 86% of them appearing once. The sample consisted of CD4+ or CD8+ T cells sorted from blood, taken in a trial of the OX40 agonist ivuxolimab. The source of these receptors is an adult with an advanced solid tumor such as melanoma, head and neck, liver or kidney cancer. The CDR3 runs from the conserved cysteine through the conserved F or W. The D gene is left open where the match is weak. Not every row has a clone size; where given, it reads once, few, many or a size class.

TRBJ2-7	NA	TRBD1	TRBV7-6	CASSSRGGANEQYF	TGTGCCAGCAGCTCCCGAGGGGGCGCAAACGAGCAGTACTTC
TRBJ2-7	NA	NA	TRBV10-3	CAIGNYGTYEQYF	TGTGCCATAGGCAATTACGGGACCTACGAGCAGTACTTC
TRBJ2-7	few	TRBD2	TRBV2	CASSEVLAGGEQYF	TGTGCCAGCAGTGAGGTGCTAGCGGGGGGGGAGCAGTACTTC
TRBJ1-1	NA	NA	TRBV18	CASSKGNTEAFF	TGTGCCAGCTCAAAAGGGAACACTGAAGCTTTCTTT
TRBJ1-5	NA	NA	TRBV19	CASTRGEQPQHF	TGTGCCAGTACAAGGGGTGAGCAGCCCCAGCATTTT
TRBJ1-2	NA	TRBD1	TRBV28	CASLDRGLGYTF	TGTGCCAGCCTCGACAGGGGGCTCGGCTACACCTTC
TRBJ1-1	NA	NA	TRBV15	CATSRVTNTEAFF	TGTGCCACCAGCAGAGTGACGAACACTGAAGCTTTCTTT
TRBJ1-1	NA	NA	TRBV4-1	CASSQDTGRTEAFF	TGCGCCAGCAGCCAAGACACAGGGCGGACTGAAGCTTTCTTT
TRBJ2-3	NA	NA	TRBV9	CASTKSTGRIGDTQYF	TGTGCCAGCACCAAATCGACAGGGAGGATTGGGGATACGCAGTATTTT
TRBJ1-4	few	NA	TRBV30	CAWSSVELPTNEKLFF	TGTGCCTGGAGTAGCGTGGAACTACCGACTAATGAAAAACTGTTTTTT
TRBJ1-4	few	NA	TRBV7-9	CASSRPGPWEKLFF	TGTGCCAGCAGCCGTCCGGGCCCCTGGGAAAAACTGTTTTTT
TRBJ1-1	NA	NA	TRBV6-6	CASSYSYITEAFF	TGTGCCAGCAGTTACTCGTATATCACTGAAGCTTTCTTT
TRBJ2-7	NA	TRBD1	TRBV27	CASSYVTGGDEQYF	TGTGCCAGCAGTTATGTGACAGGGGGTGACGAGCAGTACTTC
TRBJ1-1	NA	NA	TRBV7-2	CASSSGRNTEAFF	TGTGCCAGCAGCTCAGGCAGGAACACTGAAGCTTTCTTT
TRBJ1-3	NA	NA	TRBV5-1	CASSSQGSGNTIYF	TGCGCCAGCAGCTCCCAAGGCTCTGGAAACACCATATATTTT
TRBJ2-7	NA	NA	TRBV4-1	CASSQGEEDGAYEQYF	TGCGCCAGCAGCCAAGGGGAGGAGGACGGAGCCTACGAGCAGTACTTC
TRBJ1-6	NA	NA	TRBV29-1	CSVPRKSGSPNSPLHF	TGCAGCGTTCCCCGTAAATCCGGCTCACCTAATTCACCCCTCCACTTT
TRBJ2-7	NA	TRBD1	TRBV28	CASSVGDRYEQYF	TGTGCCAGCAGTGTAGGGGACAGATACGAGCAGTACTTC
TRBJ2-7	NA	NA	TRBV30	CAWRRSSYEQYF	TGTGCCTGGAGGCGCAGCTCCTACGAGCAGTACTTC
TRBJ2-2	NA	NA	TRBV5-1	CASSLAWAGELFF	TGCGCCAGCAGCTTGGCGTGGGCCGGGGAGCTGTTTTTT
TRBJ1-6	NA	NA	TRBV27	CASSLSGGNNSPLHF	TGTGCCAGCAGTTTATCGGGAGGTAATAATTCACCCCTCCACTTT
TRBJ2-5	NA	NA	TRBV5-1	CASRLVGQKQETQYF	TGCGCCAGCAGGCTGGTTGGACAGAAACAAGAGACCCAGTACTTC
TRBJ2-3	NA	TRBD2	TRBV10-1	CASASGDTDTQYF	TGCGCCAGTGCTAGCGGGGACACAGATACGCAGTATTTT
TRBJ2-1	NA	NA	TRBV11-1	CASSLAYGKEQFF	TGTGCCAGCAGCTTAGCGTATGGGAAAGAGCAGTTCTTC
TRBJ1-1	NA	NA	TRBV21-1	CASSSGQGTEAFF	TGTGCCAGCAGCTCCGGACAGGGAACTGAAGCTTTCTTT
TRBJ2-7	NA	TRBD2	TRBV10-3	CAKPRLAGGPRAYEQYF	TGTGCCAAACCACGACTAGCGGGAGGGCCTAGGGCCTACGAGCAGTACTTC
TRBJ2-7	once	NA	TRBV30	CAWSVLGSREQYF	TGTGCCTGGAGTGTACTAGGAAGTCGGGAGCAGTACTTC
TRBJ1-5	NA	NA	TRBV7-9	CASSSSDLGAGSQHF	TGTGCCAGCAGCTCATCGGACTTGGGAGCGGGGTCCCAGCATTTT
TRBJ2-3	NA	NA	TRBV11-2	CASSLGLPITDTQYF	TGTGCCAGCAGCTTAGGACTCCCGATCACAGATACGCAGTATTTT
TRBJ2-2	NA	NA	TRBV11-2	CATSPRPTGELFF	TGTGCCACCTCTCCTAGACCGACCGGGGAGCTGTTTTTT
TRBJ1-1	NA	NA	TRBV18	CASSPSGQNTEAFF	TGTGCCAGCTCACCAAGCGGACAGAACACTGAAGCTTTCTTT
TRBJ2-3	NA	NA	TRBV30	CARNPGLADTQYF	TGTGCCCGAAACCCGGGCCTCGCCGATACGCAGTATTTT
TRBJ1-1	NA	NA	TRBV28	CASSLMRPEAFF	TGTGCCAGCAGTTTAATGAGGCCTGAAGCTTTCTTT
TRBJ1-1	NA	NA	TRBV7-2	CASSYAARNTEAFF	TGTGCCAGCAGCTACGCGGCCAGGAACACTGAAGCTTTCTTT
TRBJ2-2	once	TRBD1	TRBV30	CAWRTQGAGELFF	TGTGCCTGGAGAACACAGGGGGCCGGGGAGCTGTTTTTT
TRBJ1-2	NA	NA	TRBV18	CASSPFDNGYTF	TGTGCCAGCTCACCGTTCGATAATGGCTACACCTTC
TRBJ1-5	few	NA	TRBV6-6	CASSEEGLGNQPQHF	TGTGCCAGCAGCGAGGAAGGGTTGGGCAATCAGCCCCAGCATTTT
TRBJ2-2	NA	NA	TRBV6-5	CASSRRNTGELFF	TGTGCCAGCAGTCGAAGGAACACCGGGGAGCTGTTTTTT
TRBJ1-2	NA	NA	TRBV5-4	CASSLAAGANYGYTF	TGTGCCAGCAGCTTGGCAGCAGGAGCTAACTATGGCTACACCTTC
TRBJ1-1	NA	NA	TRBV18	CASSPRVVNTEAFF	TGTGCCAGCTCACCCAGGGTGGTTAACACTGAAGCTTTCTTT
TRBJ1-2	once	NA	TRBV10-3	CAISEQGGYGYTF	TGTGCCATCAGTGAACAAGGCGGGTATGGCTACACCTTC
TRBJ2-1	NA	TRBD2	TRBV2	CASSEVASGGKEQFF	TGTGCCAGCAGTGAAGTGGCTAGCGGGGGGAAGGAGCAGTTCTTC
TRBJ2-5	NA	NA	TRBV7-7	CASSRSAEETQYF	TGTGCTAGCAGCCGCTCGGCGGAAGAGACCCAGTACTTC
TRBJ1-4	NA	TRBD1	TRBV9	CASSLREGAGEKLFF	TGTGCCAGCAGCCTCCGGGAGGGGGCCGGTGAAAAACTGTTTTTT
TRBJ2-2	NA	NA	TRBV20-1	CSAEGTGELFF	TGCAGTGCCGAAGGGACCGGGGAGCTGTTTTTT
TRBJ1-5	NA	NA	TRBV7-8	CASSEHRAHSNQPQHF	TGTGCCAGCAGCGAGCACAGGGCCCATAGCAATCAGCCCCAGCATTTT
TRBJ1-5	NA	NA	TRBV28	CASSLSRVTQPQHF	TGTGCCAGCAGTTTATCGAGGGTGACTCAGCCCCAGCATTTT
TRBJ2-7	NA	NA	TRBV19	CASSIGEGYEQYF	TGTGCCAGTAGTATAGGGGAAGGCTACGAGCAGTACTTC
TRBJ2-3	once	NA	TRBV28	CASSRPTTPRPDTQYF	TGTGCCAGCAGCCGACCGACGACCCCCCGCCCAGATACGCAGTATTTT
TRBJ1-2	NA	NA	TRBV28	CASSSDSFYGYTF	TGTGCCAGCAGTTCGGACAGTTTCTATGGCTACACCTTC
TRBJ1-2	NA	TRBD1	TRBV6-5	CASSVTGSYGYTF	TGTGCCAGTAGTGTGACAGGGTCATATGGCTACACCTTC
TRBJ2-7	NA	TRBD2	TRBV7-3	CASSLTLIILAGGTTYEQYF	TGTGCCAGCAGCTTAACGTTAATCATACTAGCGGGAGGGACAACCTACGAGCAGTACTTC
TRBJ2-3	NA	TRBD2	TRBV5-8	CASSLGQGGTDTQYF	TGTGCCAGCAGCTTGGGGCAGGGAGGGACAGATACGCAGTATTTT
TRBJ2-1	NA	NA	TRBV5-8	CASSKRTSKDEQFF	TGTGCCAGCAGCAAACGGACGTCTAAGGATGAGCAGTTCTTC
TRBJ2-1	NA	NA	TRBV9	CASSVGGMNEQFF	TGTGCCAGCAGCGTAGGAGGGATGAATGAGCAGTTCTTC
TRBJ1-1	NA	TRBD1	TRBV5-1	CASSLRPTGTLEAFF	TGCGCCAGCAGCTTGAGACCGACAGGGACACTTGAAGCTTTCTTT
TRBJ2-3	NA	TRBD2	TRBV13	CASSEPTSSNTDTQYF	TGTGCCAGCAGCGAGCCGACTAGCTCGAACACAGATACGCAGTATTTT
TRBJ2-1	NA	TRBD2	TRBV7-6	CASSLLAGGDNYNEQFF	TGTGCCAGCAGCTTATTGGCGGGAGGCGATAACTACAATGAGCAGTTCTTC
TRBJ2-1	NA	TRBD2	TRBV5-3	CASSLRTSGVNEQFF	TGTGCCAGCAGCTTGCGGACTAGCGGAGTGAATGAGCAGTTCTTC
TRBJ1-1	NA	TRBD1	TRBV6-5	CASSLTGGRTEAFF	TGTGCCAGCAGTTTGACAGGGGGTCGGACTGAAGCTTTCTTT